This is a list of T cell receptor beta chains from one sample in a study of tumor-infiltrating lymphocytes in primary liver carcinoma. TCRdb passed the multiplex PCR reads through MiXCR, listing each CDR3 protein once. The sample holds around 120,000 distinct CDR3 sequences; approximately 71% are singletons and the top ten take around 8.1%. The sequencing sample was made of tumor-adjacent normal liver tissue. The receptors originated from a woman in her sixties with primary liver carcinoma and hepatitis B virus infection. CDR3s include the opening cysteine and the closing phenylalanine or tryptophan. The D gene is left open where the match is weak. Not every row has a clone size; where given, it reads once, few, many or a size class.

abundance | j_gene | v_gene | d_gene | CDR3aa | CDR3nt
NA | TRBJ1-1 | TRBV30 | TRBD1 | CVWSVQGAWAEAFF | TGTGTCTGGAGTGTACAGGGGGCTTGGGCTGAAGCTTTCTTT
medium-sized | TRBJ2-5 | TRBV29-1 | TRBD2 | CSVAAAGAIETQYF | TGCAGCGTTGCGGCAGCGGGGGCCATAGAGACCCAGTACTTC
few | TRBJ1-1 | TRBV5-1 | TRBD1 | CASSAGTGSATEAFF | TGCGCCAGCAGCGCCGGGACAGGGTCGGCCACTGAAGCTTTCTTT
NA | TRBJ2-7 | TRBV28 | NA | CTSTGRGPDSYEQYF | TGTACTTCAACGGGACGGGGGCCCGACTCCTACGAGCAGTACTTC
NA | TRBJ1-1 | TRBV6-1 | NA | CASTGWRNTEAFF | TGTGCCAGCACTGGATGGAGGAACACTGAAGCTTTCTTT
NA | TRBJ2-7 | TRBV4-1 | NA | CTSSQLVGIAVYEQYF | TGCACCAGCAGCCAACTAGTGGGAATAGCGGTTTACGAGCAGTACTTC
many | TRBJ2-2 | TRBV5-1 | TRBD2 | CASSPGLARFNHGELFF | TGCGCCAGCAGCCCAGGACTAGCCCGTTTCAATCATGGGGAGCTGTTTTTT
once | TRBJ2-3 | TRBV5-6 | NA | CASTLDSGTATDTQYF | TGTGCCAGCACCTTGGACAGCGGGACGGCCACAGATACTCAGTATTTT
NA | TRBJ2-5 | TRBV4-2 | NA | CASSRTEDQETQYF | TGTGCCAGTAGCCGCACAGAGGACCAAGAGACCCAGTACTTC
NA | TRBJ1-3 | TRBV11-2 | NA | CVSSRTRGNTIYF | TGTGTCAGCAGCCGGACACGAGGAAACACCATATATTTT
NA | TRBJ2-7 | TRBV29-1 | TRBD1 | CSVRTGGINEQYF | TGCAGCGTTCGGACAGGGGGTATCAACGAGCAGTACTTC
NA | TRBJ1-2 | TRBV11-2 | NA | CANSLDPGLVYGYIF | TGTGCCAACAGCTTGGATCCAGGGCTCGTCTATGGCTACATCTTC
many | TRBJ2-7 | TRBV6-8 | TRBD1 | CASSWDRGQGEQYF | TGTGCCAGCAGCTGGGACAGGGGGCAAGGTGAGCAGTACTTC
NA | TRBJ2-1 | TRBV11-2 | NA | CASCLVGSRNEQFF | TGTGCCAGCTGCTTAGTCGGGAGTCGCAATGAGCAGTTCTTC
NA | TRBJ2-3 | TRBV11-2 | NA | CAGSSLWALSKSTDTQYF | TGTGCCGGCAGCTCTCTGTGGGCGCTTAGCAAGTCCACAGATACGCAGTATTTT
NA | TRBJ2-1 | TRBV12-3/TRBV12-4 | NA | CASNNLRGIASNEQFF | TGTGCCAGCAATAACCTGAGAGGAATAGCGTCTAATGAGCAGTTCTTC
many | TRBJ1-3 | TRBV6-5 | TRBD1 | CASSYDGQGANTIYF | TGTGCCAGCAGTTACGACGGACAGGGGGCAAACACCATATATTTT
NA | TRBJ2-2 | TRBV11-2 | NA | CTSSWGGMDTGELFF | TGTACCAGCAGCTGGGGCGGGATGGACACCGGGGAGCTGTTTTTT
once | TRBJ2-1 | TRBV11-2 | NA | CASSLGPQGTSYNEQFF | TGTGCCAGCAGCTTAGGTCCACAGGGTACCTCTTACAATGAGCAGTTCTTC
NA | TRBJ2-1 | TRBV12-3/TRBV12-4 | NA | CARISHDDEQFF | TGTGCCAGAATCAGTCACGATGATGAGCAGTTCTTC
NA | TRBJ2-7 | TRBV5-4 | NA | CANSFDSNLYEQYF | TGTGCCAATAGCTTTGACTCAAACCTCTACGAGCAGTACTTC
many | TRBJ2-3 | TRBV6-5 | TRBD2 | CAPGASGRAGTQYF | TGTGCCCCGGGGGCTAGCGGGAGGGCGGGTACGCAGTATTTT
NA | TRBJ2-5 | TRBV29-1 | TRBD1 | CSVVAQGEETQYF | TGCAGCGTTGTGGCCCAGGGGGAAGAGACCCAGTACTTC
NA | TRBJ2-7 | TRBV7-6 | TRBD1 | CASSLRGTGSIDEQYF | TGTGCCAGCAGCTTAAGGGGGACAGGGTCTATAGACGAGCAGTACTTC
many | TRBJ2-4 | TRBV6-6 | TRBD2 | CASRATSGQKYF | TGTGCCAGCAGGGCGACTAGCGGACAAAAGTACTTC
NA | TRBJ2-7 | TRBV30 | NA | CAWEPPPALQNELYF | TGTGCCTGGGAACCCCCGCCAGCACTTCAAAACGAGCTGTACTTC
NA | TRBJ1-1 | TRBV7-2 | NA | CASSLSGAEAFF | TGTGCCAGCAGCTTATCCGGGGCCGAAGCTTTCTTT
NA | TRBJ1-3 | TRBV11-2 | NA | CASSLVPSSGDTIYF | TGCGCCAGCAGCTTAGTACCCAGCTCTGGAGACACCATATATTTT
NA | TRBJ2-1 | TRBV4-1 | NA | CASSQESGLDYNEQFF | TGTGCCAGCAGCCAAGAGTCGGGGCTAGACTACAATGAGCAGTTCTTC
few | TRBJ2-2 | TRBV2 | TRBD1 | CASSYRGGGELFF | TGTGCCAGCAGTTACAGGGGTGGCGGGGAGCTGTTTTTT
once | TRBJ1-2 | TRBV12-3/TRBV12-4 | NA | CASSLAGRSGYGYTF | TGTGCCAGCAGCTTAGCGGGGCGTTCAGGCTATGGCTACACCTTC
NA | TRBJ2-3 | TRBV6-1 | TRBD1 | CASRAGTGGQTDTECF | TGTGCCAGCAGAGCCGGAACAGGGGGCCAAACAGATACGGAGTGTTTT
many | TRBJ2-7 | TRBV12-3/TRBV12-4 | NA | CASSSQGISRNYEQYF | TGTGCCAGCAGTTCACAGGGTATCTCCCGGAACTACGAGCAGTACTTC
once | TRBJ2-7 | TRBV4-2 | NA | CASSVDRETPYEQYF | TGTGCCAGCAGTGTAGACCGAGAAACGCCTTATGAGCAGTACTTC
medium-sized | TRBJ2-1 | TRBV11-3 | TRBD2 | CASSLRSGLAAYNEQFF | TGTGCCAGCAGCTTAAGATCCGGACTAGCGGCCTACAATGAGCAGTTCTTC
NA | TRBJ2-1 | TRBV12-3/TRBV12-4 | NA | CDSSPPYNGQFF | TGTGACAGCAGTCCCCCCTACAATGGGCAGTTCTTC
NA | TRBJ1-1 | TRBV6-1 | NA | CVSTPRTGNTEAFF | TGTGTCAGCACCCCAAGGACGGGAAACACTGAAGCTTTCTTT
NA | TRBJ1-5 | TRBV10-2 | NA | CASGEGPRGEGWPQHF | TGCGCCAGCGGTGAGGGACCGCGGGGGGAAGGGTGGCCCCAACATTTT
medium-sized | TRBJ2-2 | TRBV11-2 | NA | CASSARQGGTGELFF | TGTGCCAGCAGCGCCCGACAGGGAGGGACCGGGGAGCTGTTTTTT
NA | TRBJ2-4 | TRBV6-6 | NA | CASRSQSLVKNIQYF | TGTGCCAGCAGGTCCCAGTCTTTAGTCAAAAACATTCAGTACTTC
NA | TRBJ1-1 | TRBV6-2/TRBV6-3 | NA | CVSSRTLDLEAFF | TGTGTCAGTAGTCGGACTCTAGACTTGGAAGCTTTCTTT
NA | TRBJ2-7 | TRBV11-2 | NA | CASSLDWVSPAGPYELYF | TGTGCCAGTAGCTTAGATTGGGTCAGTCCAGCGGGTCCCTACGAGCTGTACTTC
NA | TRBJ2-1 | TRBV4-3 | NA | CASSQDPKQNNEQFF | TGCGCCAGCAGCCAAGATCCCAAGCAAAACAATGAGCAGTTCTTC